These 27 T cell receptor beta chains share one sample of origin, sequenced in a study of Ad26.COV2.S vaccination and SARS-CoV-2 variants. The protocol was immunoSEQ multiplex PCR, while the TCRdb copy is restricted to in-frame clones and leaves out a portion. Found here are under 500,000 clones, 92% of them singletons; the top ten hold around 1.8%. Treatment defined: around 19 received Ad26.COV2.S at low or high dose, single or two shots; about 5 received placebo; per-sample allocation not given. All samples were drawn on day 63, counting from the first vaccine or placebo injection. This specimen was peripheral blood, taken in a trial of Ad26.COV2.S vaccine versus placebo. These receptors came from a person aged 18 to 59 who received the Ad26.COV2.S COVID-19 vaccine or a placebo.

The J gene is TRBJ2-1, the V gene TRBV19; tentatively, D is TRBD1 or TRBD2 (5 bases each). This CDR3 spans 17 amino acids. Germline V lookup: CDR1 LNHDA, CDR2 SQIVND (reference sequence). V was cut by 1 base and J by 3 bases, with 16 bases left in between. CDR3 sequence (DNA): TGTGCCAGTAGTATAGTAACGGGGCGGGCACTCTACAATGAGCAGTTCTTC. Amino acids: CASSIVTGRALYNEQFF.

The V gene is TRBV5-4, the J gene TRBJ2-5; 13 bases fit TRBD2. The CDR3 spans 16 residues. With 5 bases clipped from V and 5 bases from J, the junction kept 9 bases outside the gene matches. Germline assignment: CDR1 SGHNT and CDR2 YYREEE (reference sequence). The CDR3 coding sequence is TGTGCCAGCAGGCAACTAGCGGGGGGGCCTCAGGAGACCCAGTACTTC. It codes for CASRQLAGGPQETQYF. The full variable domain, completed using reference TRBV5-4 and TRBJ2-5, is ETGVTQSPTHLIKTRGQQVTLRCSSQSGHNTVSWYQQALGQGPQFIFQYYREEENGRGNFPPRFSGLQFPNYSSELNVNALELDDSALYLCASRQLAGGPQETQYFGPGTRLLVL.

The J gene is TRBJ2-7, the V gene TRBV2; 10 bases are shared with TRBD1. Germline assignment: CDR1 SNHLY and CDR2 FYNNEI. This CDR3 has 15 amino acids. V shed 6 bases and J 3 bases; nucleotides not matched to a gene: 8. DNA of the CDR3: TGTGCCAGCAGGCTCGAGGACAGGGGGAACTACGAGCAGTACTTC. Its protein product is CASRLEDRGNYEQYF.

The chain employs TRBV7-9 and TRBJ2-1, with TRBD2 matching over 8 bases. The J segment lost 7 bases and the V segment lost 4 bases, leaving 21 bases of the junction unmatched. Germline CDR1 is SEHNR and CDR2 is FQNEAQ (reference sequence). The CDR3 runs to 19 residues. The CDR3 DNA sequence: TGTGCCAGCAGCTACCGACAGCGGGAGCGCTGGGATCTTGGGAATGAGCAGTTCTTC. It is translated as CASSYRQRERWDLGNEQFF.

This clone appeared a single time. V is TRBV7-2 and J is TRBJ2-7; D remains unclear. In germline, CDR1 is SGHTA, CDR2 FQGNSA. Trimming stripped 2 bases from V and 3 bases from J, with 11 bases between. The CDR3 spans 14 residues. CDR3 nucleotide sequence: TGTGCCAGCAGCTTAATTGAAGGTGGCTACGAGCAGTACTTC. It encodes CASSLIEGGYEQYF. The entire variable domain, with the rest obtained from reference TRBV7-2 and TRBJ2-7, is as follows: GAGVSQSPSNKVTEKGKDVELRCDPISGHTALYWYRQSLGQGLEFLIYFQGNSAPDKSGLPSDRFSAERTGGSVSTLTIQRTQQEDSAVYLCASSLIEGGYEQYFGPGTRLTVT.

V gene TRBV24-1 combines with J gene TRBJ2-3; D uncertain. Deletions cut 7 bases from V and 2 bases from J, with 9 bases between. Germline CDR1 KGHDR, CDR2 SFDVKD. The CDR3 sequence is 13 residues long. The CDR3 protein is CATSLGLTDTQYF. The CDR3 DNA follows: TGTGCCACCAGCTTGGGCCTCACAGATACGCAGTATTTT.

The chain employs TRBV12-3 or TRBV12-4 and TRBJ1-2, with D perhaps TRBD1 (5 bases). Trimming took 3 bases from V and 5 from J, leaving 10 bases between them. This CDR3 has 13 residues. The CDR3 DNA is TGTGCCAGCAGTTTCGAGACAGTTTATGGCTACACCTTC. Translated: CASSFETVYGYTF.

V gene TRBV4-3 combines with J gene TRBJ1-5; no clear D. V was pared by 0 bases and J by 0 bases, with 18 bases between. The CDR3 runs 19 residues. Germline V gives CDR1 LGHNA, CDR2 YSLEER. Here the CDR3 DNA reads TGCGCCAGCAGCCAAGAATATGGCCTAGCTCGGTATAGCAATCAGCCCCAGCATTTT. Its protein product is CASSQEYGLARYSNQPQHF.

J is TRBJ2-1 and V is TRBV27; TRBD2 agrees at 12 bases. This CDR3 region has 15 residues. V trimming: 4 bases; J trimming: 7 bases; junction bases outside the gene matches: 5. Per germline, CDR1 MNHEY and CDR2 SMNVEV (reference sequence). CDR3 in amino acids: CASSSSGGAGNEQFF. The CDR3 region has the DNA TGTGCCAGCAGTTCTAGCGGGGGGGCGGGGAATGAGCAGTTCTTC.

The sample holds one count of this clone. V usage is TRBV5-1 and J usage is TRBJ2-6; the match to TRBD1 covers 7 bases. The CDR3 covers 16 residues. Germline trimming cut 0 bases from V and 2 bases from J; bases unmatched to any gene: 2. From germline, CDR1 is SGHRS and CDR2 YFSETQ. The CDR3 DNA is TGCGCCAGCAGCTTGGGGCAGGGGGCTGGGGCCAACGTCCTGACTTTC. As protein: CASSLGQGAGANVLTF. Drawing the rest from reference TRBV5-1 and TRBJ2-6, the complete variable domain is KAGVTQTPRYLIKTRGQQVTLSCSPISGHRSVSWYQQTPGQGLQFLFEYFSETQRNKGNFPGRFSGRQFSNSRSEMNVSTLELGDSALYLCASSLGQGAGANVLTFGAGSRLTVL.

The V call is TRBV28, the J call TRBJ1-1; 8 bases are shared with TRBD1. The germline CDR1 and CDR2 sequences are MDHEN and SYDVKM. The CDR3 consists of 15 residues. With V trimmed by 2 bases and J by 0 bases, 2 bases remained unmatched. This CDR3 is CASSLLDRVNTEAFF. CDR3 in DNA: TGTGCCAGCAGTTTACTGGACAGGGTGAACACTGAAGCTTTCTTT.

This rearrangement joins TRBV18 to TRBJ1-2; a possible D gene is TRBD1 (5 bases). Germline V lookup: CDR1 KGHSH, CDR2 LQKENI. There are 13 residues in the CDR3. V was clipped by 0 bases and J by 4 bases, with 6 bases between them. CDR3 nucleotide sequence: TGTGCCAGCTCACCACCAGGGGTCTATGGCTACACCTTC. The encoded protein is CASSPPGVYGYTF.

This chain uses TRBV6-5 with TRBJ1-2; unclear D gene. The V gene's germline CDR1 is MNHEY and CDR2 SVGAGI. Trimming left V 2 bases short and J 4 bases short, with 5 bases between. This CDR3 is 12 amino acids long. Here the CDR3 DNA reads TGTGCCAGCAGTTACGGCAGCTATGGCTACACCTTC. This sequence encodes CASSYGSYGYTF.

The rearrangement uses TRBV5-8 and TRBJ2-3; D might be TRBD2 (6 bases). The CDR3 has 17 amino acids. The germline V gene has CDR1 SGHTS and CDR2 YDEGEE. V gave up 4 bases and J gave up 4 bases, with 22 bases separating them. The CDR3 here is CASSPPAVWEEADTQYF. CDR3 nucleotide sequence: TGTGCCAGCAGCCCGCCGGCGGTCTGGGAGGAGGCAGATACGCAGTATTTT.

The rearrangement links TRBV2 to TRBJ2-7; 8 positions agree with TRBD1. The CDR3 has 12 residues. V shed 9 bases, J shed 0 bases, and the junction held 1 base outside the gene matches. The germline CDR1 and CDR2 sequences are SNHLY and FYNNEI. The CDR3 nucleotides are TGTGCCAGTGACAGGGGCTCCTACGAGCAGTACTTC. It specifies CASDRGSYEQYF.

In DNA form, the CDR3 reads TGTGCCAGCTCACCAGGGGACAGGGGGCCCTACGAGCAGTACTTC. This codes for CASSPGDRGPYEQYF. The chain carries TRBV18 and TRBJ2-7; 12 bases align to TRBD1. The CDR3 is made up of 15 amino acids. In germline, CDR1 is KGHSH, CDR2 LQKENI. After removal of 2 bases from V and 2 bases from J, the junction contained 1 base not matched to a gene.

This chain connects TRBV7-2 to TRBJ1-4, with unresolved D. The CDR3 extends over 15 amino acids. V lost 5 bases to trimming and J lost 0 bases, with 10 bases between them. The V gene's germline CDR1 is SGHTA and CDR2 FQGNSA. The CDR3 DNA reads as TGTGCCAGCAGCCAAACAGTGGCAACTAATGAAAAACTGTTTTTT. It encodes CASSQTVATNEKLFF.

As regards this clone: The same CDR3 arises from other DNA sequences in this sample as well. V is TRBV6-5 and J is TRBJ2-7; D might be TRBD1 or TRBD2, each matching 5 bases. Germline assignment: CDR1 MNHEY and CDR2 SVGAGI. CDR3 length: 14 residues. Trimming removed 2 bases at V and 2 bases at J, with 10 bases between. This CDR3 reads CASSYVGGPYEQYF. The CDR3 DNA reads TGTGCCAGCAGTTACGTTGGGGGTCCCTACGAGCAGTACTTC.

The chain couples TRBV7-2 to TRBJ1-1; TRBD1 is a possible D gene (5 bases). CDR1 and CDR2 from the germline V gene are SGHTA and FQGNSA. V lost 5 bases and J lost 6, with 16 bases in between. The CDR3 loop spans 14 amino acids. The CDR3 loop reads CASSPDGGKAEAFF. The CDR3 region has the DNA TGTGCCAGCAGCCCCGACGGGGGAAAAGCTGAAGCTTTCTTT.

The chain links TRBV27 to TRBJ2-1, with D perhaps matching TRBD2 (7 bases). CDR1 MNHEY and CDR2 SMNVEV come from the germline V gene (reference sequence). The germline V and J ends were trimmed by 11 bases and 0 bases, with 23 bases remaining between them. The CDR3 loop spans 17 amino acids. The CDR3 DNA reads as TGTGCCTCCTCGCCCCGGGGGGCCGCCGGCTCCTACAATGAGCAGTTCTTC. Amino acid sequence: CASSPRGAAGSYNEQFF.

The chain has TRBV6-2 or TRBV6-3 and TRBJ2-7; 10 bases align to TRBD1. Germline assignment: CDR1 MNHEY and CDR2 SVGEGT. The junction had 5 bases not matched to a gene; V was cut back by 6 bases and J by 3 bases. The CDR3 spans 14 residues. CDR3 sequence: CASSRTGGGYEQYF. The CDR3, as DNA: TGTGCCAGCAGCAGGACAGGGGGAGGCTACGAGCAGTACTTC.

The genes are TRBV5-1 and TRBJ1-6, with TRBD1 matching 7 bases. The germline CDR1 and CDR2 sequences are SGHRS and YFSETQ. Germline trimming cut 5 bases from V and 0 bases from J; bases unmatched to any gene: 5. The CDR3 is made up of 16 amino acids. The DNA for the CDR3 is TGCGCCAGCAGGACAGGGCTAAGCTCCTATAATTCACCCCTCCACTTT. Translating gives CASRTGLSSYNSPLHF.

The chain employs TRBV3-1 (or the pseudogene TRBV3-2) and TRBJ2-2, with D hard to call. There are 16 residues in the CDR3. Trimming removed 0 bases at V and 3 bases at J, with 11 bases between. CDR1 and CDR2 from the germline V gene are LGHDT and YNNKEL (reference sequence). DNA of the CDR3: TGTGCCAGCAGCCAAGACCGGGTGTGGCACACCGGGGAGCTGTTTTTT. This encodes CASSQDRVWHTGELFF.

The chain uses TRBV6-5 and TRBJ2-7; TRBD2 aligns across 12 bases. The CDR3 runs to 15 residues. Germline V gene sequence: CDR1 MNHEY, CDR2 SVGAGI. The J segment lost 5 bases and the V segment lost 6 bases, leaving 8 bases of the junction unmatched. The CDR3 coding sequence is TGTGCCAGCAGCCCAGTGACTAGCGGGGGCGACGAGCAGTACTTC. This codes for CASSPVTSGGDEQYF.

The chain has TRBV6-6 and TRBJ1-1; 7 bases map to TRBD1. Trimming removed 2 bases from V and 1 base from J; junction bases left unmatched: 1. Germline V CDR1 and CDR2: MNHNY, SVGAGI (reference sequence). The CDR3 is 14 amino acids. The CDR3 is CASSYGTANTEAFF. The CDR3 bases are TGTGCCAGCAGTTACGGGACAGCGAACACTGAAGCTTTCTTT.

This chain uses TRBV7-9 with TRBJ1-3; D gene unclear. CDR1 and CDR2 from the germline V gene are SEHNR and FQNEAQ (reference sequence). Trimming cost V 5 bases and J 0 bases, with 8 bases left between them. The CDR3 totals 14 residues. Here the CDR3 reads CASSPGGSGNTIYF. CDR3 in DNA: TGTGCCAGCAGCCCCGGTGGCTCTGGAAACACCATATATTTT. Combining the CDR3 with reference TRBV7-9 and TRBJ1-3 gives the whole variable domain DTGVSQNPRHKITKRGQNVTFRCDPISEHNRLYWYRQTLGQGPEFLTYFQNEAQLEKSRLLSDRFSAERPKGSFSTLEIQRTEQGDSAMYLCASSPGGSGNTIYFGEGSWLTVV.

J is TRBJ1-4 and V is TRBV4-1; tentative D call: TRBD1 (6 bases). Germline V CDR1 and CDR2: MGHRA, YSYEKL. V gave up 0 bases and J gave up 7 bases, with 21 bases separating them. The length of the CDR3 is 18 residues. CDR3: CASSQDKAWRGSSEKLFF. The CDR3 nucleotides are TGCGCCAGCAGCCAAGATAAGGCGTGGAGGGGGTCATCTGAAAAACTGTTTTTT.